This T cell receptor (beta chain) stems from a study of control samples from healthy donors and cancer patients. This CDR3 is built from 15 residues. Per the germline V gene, CDR1 is MNHEY and CDR2 is SMNVEV (reference sequence). Trimming took 2 bases from V and 1 from J, leaving 10 bases between them. Repertoires were generated with immunoSEQ multiplex PCR, while TCRdb's copy carries only in-frame clones and drops some. This table holds under 150,000 clones, approximately 88% found once. The chain recombines TRBV27 with TRBJ2-3, with D possibly being TRBD2 (6 bases). Sequencing was carried out using blood. This TCR derives from a man aged 25 to 40 in good health. The chain's CDR3 is CASSLGWGGTDTQYF. CDR3 in DNA: TGTGCCAGCAGTTTAGGTTGGGGGGGCACAGATACGCAGTATTTT.